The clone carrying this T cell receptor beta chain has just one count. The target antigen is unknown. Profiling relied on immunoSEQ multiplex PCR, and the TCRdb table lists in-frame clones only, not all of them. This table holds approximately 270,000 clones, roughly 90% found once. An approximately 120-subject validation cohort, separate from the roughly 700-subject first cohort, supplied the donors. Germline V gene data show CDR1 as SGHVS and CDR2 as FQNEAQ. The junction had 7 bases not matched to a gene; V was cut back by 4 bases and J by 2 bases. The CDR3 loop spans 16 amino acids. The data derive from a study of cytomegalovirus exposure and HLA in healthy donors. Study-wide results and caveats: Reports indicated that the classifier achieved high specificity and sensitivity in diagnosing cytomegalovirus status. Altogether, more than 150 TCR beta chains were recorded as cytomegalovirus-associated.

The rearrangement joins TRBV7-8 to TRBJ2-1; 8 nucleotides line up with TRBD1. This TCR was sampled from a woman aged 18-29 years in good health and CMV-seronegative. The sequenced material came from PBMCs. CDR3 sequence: CASSSGTGATYNEQFF. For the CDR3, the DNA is TGTGCCAGCAGCTCCGGGACAGGCGCTACCTACAATGAGCAGTTCTTC.